This T cell receptor (beta chain) was profiled in a study of shared clonotypes between healthy human individuals. General study points: A handful of donors showed sharing of approximately 5% of naive CD4 clonotypes.

Some clones are missing from TCRdb's copy, which holds only in-frame ones; the method was immunoSEQ multiplex PCR. Counted here are just over 2,000,000 clones, 85% to 95% occurring once; the ten biggest clones make up 0.13%. Each sample came from a Caucasian adult donor living in Nashville, Tennessee. Germline assignment: CDR1 LNHDA and CDR2 SQIVND (reference sequence). The CDR3 runs 14 residues. V shed 1 base and J shed 7 bases, with 8 bases lying between them. With respect to this clone: Antigen: not known.

The sequenced sample consisted of naive CD4+ T cells sorted from blood. Subset: CD45RA+ positively selected. The clonotype was recovered from a man aged 18-30 years in good health. The chain has TRBV19 and TRBJ1-6, with D unclear. CDR3 protein: CASSIVESNSPLHF. The CDR3 DNA follows: TGTGCCAGTAGTATAGTGGAAAGCAATTCACCCCTCCACTTT.